The 15 T cell receptor beta chains below come from one sample, sequenced in a study of shared clonotypes between healthy human individuals. Measured with immunoSEQ multiplex PCR; TCRdb has only the in-frame clones, and not every one. This sample has over 1.5 million clones, with 98% found just once. Sequencing input: naive CD4+ T cells sorted from blood. Subset meaning: CD45RA+ positively selected. The receptors derive from a man aged 25-45 years in good health.

V usage is TRBV11-2 and J usage is TRBJ1-4; possibly TRBD1 for D (6 bases). The CDR3 has 14 amino acids. From germline, CDR1 is SGHAT and CDR2 FQNNGV. Trimming pared 5 bases from V and 8 bases from J, leaving 15 bases between. In DNA, the CDR3 is TGTGCCAGCAGCCTCTCATGGGGGGGCGAAAAACTGTTTTTT. Amino acids: CASSLSWGGEKLFF.

The V call is TRBV19, the J call TRBJ1-5, with a possible D match to TRBD1 (5 bases). V lost 6 bases and J lost 11, with 11 bases in between. The CDR3 runs to 11 residues. Germline-derived CDR1 and CDR2 are LNHDA and SQIVND (reference sequence). The CDR3 is CASRGLWAQHF. Here the CDR3 DNA reads TGTGCCAGTAGGGGACTTTGGGCCCAGCATTTT.

V gene TRBV4-3 combines with J gene TRBJ2-1; 7 nucleotides line up with TRBD2. The V gene end was trimmed by 1 base and the J gene end by 6 bases; junction bases not matched to a gene: 3. Germline CDR1 reads LGHNA; CDR2 reads YSLEER. This CDR3 is built from 14 residues. The CDR3 DNA sequence: TGCGCCAGCAGCCAAGGACGCGGGAGCAATGAGCAGTTCTTC. Its translation is CASSQGRGSNEQFF.

This clone was observed once. The gene calls are TRBV13 and TRBJ1-1; no definite D call. Trimming left V 5 bases short and J 1 base short, with 14 bases between. This CDR3 contains 15 residues. The V gene's germline CDR1 is PRHDT and CDR2 FYEKMQ (reference sequence). The CDR3 DNA reads TGTGCCAGCAGCCATGTCCCCATGGGGAACACTGAAGCTTTCTTT. Translated: CASSHVPMGNTEAFF.

This chain uses TRBV7-2 with TRBJ1-2; D is perhaps TRBD1 (5 bases). Germline CDR1 reads SGHTA; CDR2 reads FQGNSA. V lost 5 bases to trimming and J lost 4 bases, with 14 bases between them. The CDR3 has 14 amino acids. CDR3 residues: CASSPSGAVYGYTF. CDR3 DNA sequence: TGTGCCAGCAGCCCCAGCGGGGCAGTCTATGGCTACACCTTC. The whole variable domain, remainder taken from reference TRBV7-2 and TRBJ1-2, is GAGVSQSPSNKVTEKGKDVELRCDPISGHTALYWYRQSLGQGLEFLIYFQGNSAPDKSGLPSDRFSAERTGGSVSTLTIQRTQQEDSAVYLCASSPSGAVYGYTFGSGTRLTVV.

The chain joins TRBV28 to TRBJ2-1, with D perhaps TRBD1 (5 bases). Trimming pared 1 base from V and 4 bases from J, leaving 17 bases between. The length of the CDR3 is 17 residues. Germline V gene data show CDR1 as MDHEN and CDR2 as SYDVKM. The CDR3 loop reads CASSLSVLSGQYNEQFF. Written as DNA, the CDR3 is TGTGCCAGCAGTTTATCGGTCCTGTCAGGGCAGTACAATGAGCAGTTCTTC.

CDR3 sequence: CASSYPRTGAGELFF. For the CDR3, the DNA is TGTGCCAGCAGTTACCCTCGGACAGGGGCCGGGGAGCTGTTTTTT. The chain has TRBV28 and TRBJ2-2, with TRBD1 identical over 9 bases. Losses at the gene ends were 4 bases for V and 6 bases for J; bases not matched to a gene: 6. The CDR3 is made up of 15 amino acids. The germline CDR1 and CDR2 sequences are MDHEN and SYDVKM.

V is TRBV7-2 and J is TRBJ2-7; no definite D call. Germline loops: CDR1 SGHTA, CDR2 FQGNSA. The CDR3 has 14 amino acids. Deletions cut 5 bases from V and 6 bases from J, with 17 bases between. CDR3 sequence: CASSLATYSGEQYF. CDR3 in DNA: TGTGCCAGCAGCCTTGCCACTTACTCCGGCGAGCAGTACTTC.

This clone was found a few times. In the same sample, other DNA sequences code for this CDR3. The chain joins TRBV2 to TRBJ1-4; D is ambiguous. There are 11 residues in the CDR3. Per germline, CDR1 SNHLY and CDR2 FYNNEI. The V gene lost 4 bases and the J gene lost 7 bases, with 4 bases spanning the gap. The CDR3 here is CASSVGEKLFF. The DNA of the CDR3 is TGTGCCAGCAGTGTCGGTGAAAAACTGTTTTTT.

The chain joins TRBV27 to TRBJ2-7, with 8 nucleotides matching TRBD1. The germline V gene encodes CDR1 MNHEY and CDR2 SMNVEV (reference sequence). The junction had 6 bases not matched to a gene; V was cut back by 6 bases and J by 2 bases. The CDR3 totals 14 residues. The CDR3 sequence: CASRAGTGPYEQYF. In DNA, the CDR3 is TGTGCCAGCAGGGCCGGGACAGGTCCCTACGAGCAGTACTTC.

V usage is TRBV9 and J usage is TRBJ2-7; 11 bases are shared with TRBD1. The CDR3 length is 16 residues. Germline assignment: CDR1 SGDLS and CDR2 YYNGEE. V trimming: 4 bases; J trimming: 2 bases; junction bases outside the gene matches: 8. The CDR3 sequence is CASSFAGTGGAYEQYF. The CDR3 bases are TGTGCCAGCAGCTTTGCCGGGACAGGGGGTGCCTACGAGCAGTACTTC. The full variable domain, rest sourced from reference TRBV9 and TRBJ2-7, is DSGVTQTPKHLITATGQRVTLRCSPRSGDLSVYWYQQSLDQGLQFLIQYYNGEERAKGNILERFSAQQFPDLHSELNLSSLELGDSALYFCASSFAGTGGAYEQYFGPGTRLTVT.

The chain uses TRBV7-2 and TRBJ1-5; 7 nucleotides align to TRBD1. The J segment lost 5 bases and the V segment lost 5 bases, leaving 3 bases of the junction unmatched. The length of the CDR3 is 13 residues. Germline V gene lookup returns CDR1 SGHTA and CDR2 FQGNSA. CDR3 in DNA: TGTGCCAGCAGCCGGGACAGAGATCAGCCCCAGCATTTT. It is translated as CASSRDRDQPQHF.

The V gene is TRBV11-2, the J gene TRBJ2-3, with a possible D match to TRBD2 (6 bases). Germline CDR1 reads SGHAT; CDR2 reads FQNNGV. Trimming took off 1 base at V and 3 bases at J, with 17 bases between the two ends. This CDR3 contains 17 residues. The CDR3 bases are TGTGCCAGCAGCTTAGCCCCGACTAGTAAGGGAACAGATACGCAGTATTTT. Its translation is CASSLAPTSKGTDTQYF.

The chain links TRBV4-2 to TRBJ2-2; D gene unclear. Germline V lookup: CDR1 LGHNA, CDR2 YNFKEQ. The CDR3 runs 13 residues. Trimming removed 2 bases from V and 3 bases from J, with 4 bases in between. The CDR3 spells CASSQIHTGELFF. CDR3 coding DNA: TGTGCCAGCAGCCAAATACACACCGGGGAGCTGTTTTTT.

CDR3 bases: TGTGCCAGCCGCATTGCAAACAGGACAGGGCCGAACACCGGGGAGCTGTTTTTT. It encodes CASRIANRTGPNTGELFF. The rearrangement joins TRBV14 to TRBJ2-2; 8 bases are a match to TRBD1. Trimming removed 8 bases from V and 0 bases from J; junction bases left unmatched: 14. CDR3 size: 18 residues. Germline lookup yields CDR1 SGHDN and CDR2 FVKESK.